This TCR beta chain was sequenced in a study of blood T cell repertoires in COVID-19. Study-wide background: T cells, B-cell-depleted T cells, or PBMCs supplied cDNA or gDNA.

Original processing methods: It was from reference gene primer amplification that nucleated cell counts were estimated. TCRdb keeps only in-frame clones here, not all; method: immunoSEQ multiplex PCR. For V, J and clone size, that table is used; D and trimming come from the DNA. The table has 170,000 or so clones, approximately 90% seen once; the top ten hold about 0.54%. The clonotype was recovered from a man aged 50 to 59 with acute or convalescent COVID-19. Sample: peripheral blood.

CDR3 sequence: CASSFTGGNTEAFF. In DNA, the CDR3 is TGTGCCAGCAGCTTTACAGGGGGGAACACTGAAGCTTTCTTT. The gene calls are TRBV7-9 and TRBJ1-1, with 8 bases matching TRBD1. Germline CDR1 SEHNR, CDR2 FQNEAQ (reference sequence). Trimming removed 3 bases from V and 1 base from J; junction bases left unmatched: 1. The CDR3 spans 14 residues.